Described below is a single T cell receptor beta chain sequence and its context. The CDR3 runs 14 residues. Looked up from germline, CDR1 is SEHNR and CDR2 is FQNEAQ (reference sequence). V lost 5 bases to trimming and J lost 5 bases; unmatched junction nucleotides: 6. TCRdb keeps only in-frame clones here, not all; method: immunoSEQ multiplex PCR. The sample lists about 380,000 clones, approximately 87% occurring once. Two negative PCRs, clearance, or symptom resolution were required of recovered Cohort 3 donors. This record comes from a study of blood T cell repertoires in COVID-19. The rearrangement links TRBV7-9 to TRBJ2-7; 10 nucleotides line up with TRBD1. The specimen was PBMCs or T cells enriched from blood (not recorded which). The sequence was obtained from a man aged 30 to 39 who had recovered from COVID-19. The CDR3 sequence is CASSAGQGSHEQYF. The CDR3, as DNA: TGTGCCAGCAGCGCGGGACAGGGGAGTCACGAGCAGTACTTC.